This T cell receptor (beta chain) emerged from a study of blood T cell repertoires in COVID-19. As for the study in general: The study drew acute and convalescent COVID-19 samples from the United States, Italy and Spain. PBMCs, B-cell-depleted T cells, or T cells provided the cDNA or gDNA that made up the material.

V lost 5 bases and J lost 3, with 11 bases in between. Germline CDR1 reads MNHEY; CDR2 reads SMNVEV (reference sequence). The CDR3 is made up of 14 amino acids. Produced via immunoSEQ multiplex PCR; TCRdb's table is partial and in-frame only. This table holds approximately 220,000 clones, under 90% found once. This TCR was recovered from a woman aged 30 to 39 with acute COVID-19. Sequencing was done on a sample of PBMCs or T cells enriched from blood (not recorded which). V gene TRBV27 combines with J gene TRBJ1-5; tentatively, D is TRBD1 (6 bases). The CDR3 bases are TGTGCCAGCAGTCCTCGACAGGTCAATCAGCCCCAGCATTTT. The encoded protein is CASSPRQVNQPQHF.